Listed below are T cell receptor beta chains from one sample, sequenced in a study of human CD8 memory T cell subsets. TCRdb reprocessed the 5' RACE reads; each CDR3 protein has one entry and no DNA is given. The table lists more than 6,000 distinct CDR3 sequences, with about 18% in the top ten. Sequencing input: CD8+ T cells from PBMCs. These receptors came from a human donor in good health. The CDR3 runs from the conserved cysteine through the conserved F or W. The order of the fields is J gene, clone size, V gene, CDR3 protein. Clone size appears in some rows only: once, few, many, or a class for an expanded clone.

j_call: TRBJ1-6
clone_size: .
v_call: TRBV13
cdr3_aa: CASRGTSSYNSPLHF

j_call: TRBJ1-2
clone_size: large
v_call: TRBV4-1
cdr3_aa: CASSQEQFNYGYTF

j_call: TRBJ1-5
clone_size: .
v_call: TRBV12-3/TRBV12-4
cdr3_aa: CASRESGVQPQHF

j_call: TRBJ1-5
clone_size: .
v_call: TRBV19
cdr3_aa: CASSERAGPTKYSNQPQHF

j_call: TRBJ2-3
clone_size: .
v_call: TRBV7-3
cdr3_aa: CASQGQGTDTQYF

j_call: TRBJ2-2
clone_size: medium-sized
v_call: TRBV7-9
cdr3_aa: CASSLSRWELFF

j_call: TRBJ2-7
clone_size: .
v_call: TRBV18
cdr3_aa: CASSPIDRGYRSYYEQYF

j_call: TRBJ2-7
clone_size: .
v_call: TRBV11-2
cdr3_aa: CASSRRGLIYEQYF

j_call: TRBJ2-5
clone_size: .
v_call: TRBV27
cdr3_aa: CASSQMTASQETQYF

j_call: TRBJ2-7
clone_size: medium-sized
v_call: TRBV12-3/TRBV12-4
cdr3_aa: CASSSTGLDYEQYF

j_call: TRBJ2-1
clone_size: .
v_call: TRBV2
cdr3_aa: CASTLDSSYNEQFF

j_call: TRBJ1-1
clone_size: medium-sized
v_call: TRBV30
cdr3_aa: CAWGRSNTEAFF

j_call: TRBJ2-4
clone_size: .
v_call: TRBV4-2
cdr3_aa: CASSQIYQWAKNIQYF

j_call: TRBJ1-5
clone_size: .
v_call: TRBV20-1
cdr3_aa: CSASIRTANQPQHF

j_call: TRBJ2-7
clone_size: .
v_call: TRBV28
cdr3_aa: CASSTIRVFGPPIYGQYF

j_call: TRBJ2-1
clone_size: .
v_call: TRBV30
cdr3_aa: CAWSLGPKQFF

j_call: TRBJ2-2
clone_size: .
v_call: TRBV7-9
cdr3_aa: CASSHPLGLAGGSNTGELFF

j_call: TRBJ2-1
clone_size: .
v_call: TRBV6-5
cdr3_aa: CASSYTRNNEQFF

j_call: TRBJ1-2
clone_size: .
v_call: TRBV7-8
cdr3_aa: CASSLERGQVYGYTF

j_call: TRBJ1-5
clone_size: .
v_call: TRBV21-1
cdr3_aa: CAKLPIRLNQPQHF

j_call: TRBJ2-3
clone_size: .
v_call: TRBV10-3
cdr3_aa: CAISESPLRTSTDTQYF

j_call: TRBJ2-4
clone_size: medium-sized
v_call: TRBV21-1
cdr3_aa: CASSKARPRVQYF

j_call: TRBJ2-3
clone_size: .
v_call: TRBV5-1
cdr3_aa: CASSLRTKERGLSQDTQYF

j_call: TRBJ2-1
clone_size: .
v_call: TRBV4-2
cdr3_aa: CASSQDLAGVYNEQFF

j_call: TRBJ2-1
clone_size: .
v_call: TRBV9
cdr3_aa: CASSVDHNEQFF

j_call: TRBJ1-4
clone_size: medium-sized
v_call: TRBV14
cdr3_aa: CASSQGGTADEKLFF

j_call: TRBJ1-5
clone_size: .
v_call: TRBV11-2
cdr3_aa: CASSLAGNSNQPQHF

j_call: TRBJ2-1
clone_size: .
v_call: TRBV19
cdr3_aa: CASSISPSSYNEQFF

j_call: TRBJ1-4
clone_size: medium-sized
v_call: TRBV9
cdr3_aa: CASSVGHRGTGDEKLFF

j_call: TRBJ2-7
clone_size: .
v_call: TRBV11-2
cdr3_aa: CASSTSPYEQYF

j_call: TRBJ1-2
clone_size: .
v_call: TRBV13
cdr3_aa: CASSTRTDGYTF

j_call: TRBJ1-1
clone_size: .
v_call: TRBV3-1
cdr3_aa: CASSSTELFMNTEAFF

j_call: TRBJ2-3
clone_size: medium-sized
v_call: TRBV7-9
cdr3_aa: CASSLVGDPGAPTDTQYF

j_call: TRBJ1-2
clone_size: .
v_call: TRBV21-1
cdr3_aa: CASSADHRDRYGYTF

j_call: TRBJ1-6
clone_size: medium-sized
v_call: TRBV11-2
cdr3_aa: CASSLRTVWSPLHF

j_call: TRBJ2-6
clone_size: .
v_call: TRBV6-5
cdr3_aa: CASSYSAVREFGPISGANVLTF

j_call: TRBJ1-2
clone_size: .
v_call: TRBV6-5
cdr3_aa: CASRSAKDGYTF

j_call: TRBJ2-1
clone_size: .
v_call: TRBV9
cdr3_aa: CASSPSGGYNEQFF

j_call: TRBJ1-2
clone_size: .
v_call: TRBV7-8
cdr3_aa: CAWGARRDYGYTF

j_call: TRBJ1-2
clone_size: .
v_call: TRBV20-1
cdr3_aa: CSARAPGTNYGYTF

j_call: TRBJ2-7
clone_size: .
v_call: TRBV2
cdr3_aa: CASSEGDRGLLYEQYF

j_call: TRBJ2-1
clone_size: .
v_call: TRBV5-1
cdr3_aa: CASSLLNEQFF

j_call: TRBJ2-4
clone_size: .
v_call: TRBV20-1
cdr3_aa: CSASPGLVRRGENIQYF

j_call: TRBJ2-2
clone_size: medium-sized
v_call: TRBV7-9
cdr3_aa: CASSLDARRTGELFF

j_call: TRBJ1-1
clone_size: .
v_call: TRBV7-9
cdr3_aa: CASSFGQGLNTEAFF

j_call: TRBJ1-1
clone_size: .
v_call: TRBV7-9
cdr3_aa: CASSFGPNTEAFF

j_call: TRBJ2-7
clone_size: .
v_call: TRBV12-3/TRBV12-4
cdr3_aa: CASSSSSYEQYF

j_call: TRBJ2-7
clone_size: .
v_call: TRBV27
cdr3_aa: CASSFSAASSYEQYF

j_call: TRBJ2-7
clone_size: .
v_call: TRBV9
cdr3_aa: CASSVGDLTSYEQYF

j_call: TRBJ2-5
clone_size: .
v_call: TRBV6-5
cdr3_aa: CASRPRVMIIQETQYF

j_call: TRBJ2-1
clone_size: medium-sized
v_call: TRBV9
cdr3_aa: CASSVVGAAYNEQFF

j_call: TRBJ2-1
clone_size: medium-sized
v_call: TRBV7-7
cdr3_aa: CASSFGQLNEQFF

j_call: TRBJ2-7
clone_size: medium-sized
v_call: TRBV5-6
cdr3_aa: CASSLGLNIHEQYF